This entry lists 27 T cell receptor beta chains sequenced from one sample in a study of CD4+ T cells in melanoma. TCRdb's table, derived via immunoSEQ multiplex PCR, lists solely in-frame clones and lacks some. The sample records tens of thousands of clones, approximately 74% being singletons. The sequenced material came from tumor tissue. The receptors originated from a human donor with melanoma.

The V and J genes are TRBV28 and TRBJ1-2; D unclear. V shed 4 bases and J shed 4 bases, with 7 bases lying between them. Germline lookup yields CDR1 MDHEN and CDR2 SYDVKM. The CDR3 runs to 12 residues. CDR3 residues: CASSSRTYGYTF. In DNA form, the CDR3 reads TGTGCCAGCAGTTCCCGGACCTATGGCTACACCTTC.

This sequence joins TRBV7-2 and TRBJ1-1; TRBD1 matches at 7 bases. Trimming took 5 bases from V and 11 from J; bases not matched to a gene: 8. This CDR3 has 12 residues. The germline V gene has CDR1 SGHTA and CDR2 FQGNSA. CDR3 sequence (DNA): TGTGCCAGCAGCCCGGACAGGCTGGGGGCTTTCTTT. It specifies CASSPDRLGAFF.

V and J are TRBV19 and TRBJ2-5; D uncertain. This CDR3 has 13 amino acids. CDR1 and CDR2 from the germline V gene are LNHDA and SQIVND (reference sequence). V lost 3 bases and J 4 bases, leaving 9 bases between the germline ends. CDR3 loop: CASSMSLLETQYF. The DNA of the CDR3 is TGTGCCAGTAGTATGAGCCTTTTAGAGACCCAGTACTTC.

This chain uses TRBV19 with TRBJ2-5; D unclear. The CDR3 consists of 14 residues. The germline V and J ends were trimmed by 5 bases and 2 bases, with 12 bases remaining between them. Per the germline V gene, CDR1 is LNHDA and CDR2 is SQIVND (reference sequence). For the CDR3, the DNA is TGTGCCAGTAGTCTCTCCGGGCCACAAGAGACCCAGTACTTC. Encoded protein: CASSLSGPQETQYF.

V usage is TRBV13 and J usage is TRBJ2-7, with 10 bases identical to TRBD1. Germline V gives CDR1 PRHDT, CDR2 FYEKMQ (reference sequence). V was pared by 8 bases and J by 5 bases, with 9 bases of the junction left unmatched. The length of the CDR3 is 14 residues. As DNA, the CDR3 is TGTGCCAGCGGACCTCGACAGGGGGCCCACGAGCAGTACTTC. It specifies CASGPRQGAHEQYF.

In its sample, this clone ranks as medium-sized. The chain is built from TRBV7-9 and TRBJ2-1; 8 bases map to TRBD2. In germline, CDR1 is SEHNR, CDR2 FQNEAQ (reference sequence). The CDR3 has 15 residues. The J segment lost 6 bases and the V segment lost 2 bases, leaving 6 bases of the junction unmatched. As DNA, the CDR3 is TGTGCCAGCAGCTTACCCAGCGGGGGACCCAATGAGCAGTTCTTC. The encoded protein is CASSLPSGGPNEQFF.

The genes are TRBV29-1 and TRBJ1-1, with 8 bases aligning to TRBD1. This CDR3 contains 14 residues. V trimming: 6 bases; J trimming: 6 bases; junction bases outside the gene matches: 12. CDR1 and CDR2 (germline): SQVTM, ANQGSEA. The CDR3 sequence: CSVRADREGAEAFF. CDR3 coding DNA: TGCAGCGTCAGGGCGGACAGGGAAGGTGCTGAAGCTTTCTTT.

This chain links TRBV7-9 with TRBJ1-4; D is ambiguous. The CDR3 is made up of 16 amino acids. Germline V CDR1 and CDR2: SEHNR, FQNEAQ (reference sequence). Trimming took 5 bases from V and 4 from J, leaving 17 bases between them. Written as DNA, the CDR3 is TGTGCCAGCAGCCCGGCTCAGCCGACATATAATGAAAAACTGTTTTTT. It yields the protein CASSPAQPTYNEKLFF.

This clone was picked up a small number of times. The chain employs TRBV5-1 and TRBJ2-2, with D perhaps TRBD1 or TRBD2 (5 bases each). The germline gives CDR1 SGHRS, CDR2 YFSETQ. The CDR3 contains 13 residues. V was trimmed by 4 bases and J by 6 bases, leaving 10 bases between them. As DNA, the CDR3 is TGCGCCAGCAGCGGGGCGGAGGCCGGGGAGCTGTTTTTT. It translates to CASSGAEAGELFF.

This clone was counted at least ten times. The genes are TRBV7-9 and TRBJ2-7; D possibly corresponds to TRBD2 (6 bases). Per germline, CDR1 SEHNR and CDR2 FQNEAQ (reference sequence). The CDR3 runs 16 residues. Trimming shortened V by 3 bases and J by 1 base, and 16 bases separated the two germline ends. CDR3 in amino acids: CASSFGSGGYSYEQYF. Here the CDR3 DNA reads TGTGCCAGCAGCTTCGGTTCAGGAGGGTATTCCTACGAGCAGTACTTC.

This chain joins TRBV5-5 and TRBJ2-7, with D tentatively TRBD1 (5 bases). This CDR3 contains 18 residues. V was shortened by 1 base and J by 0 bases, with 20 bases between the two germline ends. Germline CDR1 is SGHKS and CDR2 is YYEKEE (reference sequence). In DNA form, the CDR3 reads TGTGCCAGCAGCTTGTCTCCCTCAGTAGGGGTGAACTCCTACGAGCAGTACTTC. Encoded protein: CASSLSPSVGVNSYEQYF.

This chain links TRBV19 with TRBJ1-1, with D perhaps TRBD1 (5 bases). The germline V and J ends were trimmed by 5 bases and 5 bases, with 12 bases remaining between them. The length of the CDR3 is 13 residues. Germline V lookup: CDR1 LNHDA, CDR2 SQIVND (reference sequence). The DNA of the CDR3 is TGTGCCAGTAGTTTAGGGGATGGGACTGAAGCTTTCTTT. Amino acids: CASSLGDGTEAFF.

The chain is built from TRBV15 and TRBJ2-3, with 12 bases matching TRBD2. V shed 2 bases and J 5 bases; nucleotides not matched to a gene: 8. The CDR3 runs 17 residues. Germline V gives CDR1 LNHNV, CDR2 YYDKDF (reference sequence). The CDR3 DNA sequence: TGTGCCACCAGCAGATCACTAGCGGGGGGCCATCTAGATACGCAGTATTTT. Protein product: CATSRSLAGGHLDTQYF.

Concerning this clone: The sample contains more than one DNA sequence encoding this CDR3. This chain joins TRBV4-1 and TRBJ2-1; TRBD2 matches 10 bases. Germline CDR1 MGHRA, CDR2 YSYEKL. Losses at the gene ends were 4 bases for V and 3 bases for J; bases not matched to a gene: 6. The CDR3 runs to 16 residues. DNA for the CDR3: TGCGCCAGCAGCCGCCACTCTAGCGGGGGCTACAATGAGCAGTTCTTC. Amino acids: CASSRHSSGGYNEQFF.

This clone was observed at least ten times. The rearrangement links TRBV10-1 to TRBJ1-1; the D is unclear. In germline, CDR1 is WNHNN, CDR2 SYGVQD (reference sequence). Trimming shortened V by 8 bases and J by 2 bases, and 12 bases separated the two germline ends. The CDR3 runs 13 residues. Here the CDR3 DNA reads TGCGCCAGCTTTCGGGAATATAACACTGAAGCTTTCTTT. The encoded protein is CASFREYNTEAFF.

CDR3 residues: CASSPYGQAYEQYF. The CDR3, as DNA: TGTGCCAGCAGCCCCTACGGACAGGCCTACGAGCAGTACTTC. The chain has TRBV14 and TRBJ2-7; 7 bases are a match to TRBD1. Looked up from germline, CDR1 is SGHDN and CDR2 is FVKESK. The length of the CDR3 is 14 residues. Germline trimming cut 4 bases from V and 2 bases from J; bases unmatched to any gene: 5.

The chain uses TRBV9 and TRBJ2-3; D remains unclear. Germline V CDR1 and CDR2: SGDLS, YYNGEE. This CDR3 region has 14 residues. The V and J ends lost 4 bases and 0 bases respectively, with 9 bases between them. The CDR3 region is CASSPSGSTDTQYF. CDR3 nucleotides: TGTGCCAGCAGCCCTTCCGGGAGCACAGATACGCAGTATTTT.

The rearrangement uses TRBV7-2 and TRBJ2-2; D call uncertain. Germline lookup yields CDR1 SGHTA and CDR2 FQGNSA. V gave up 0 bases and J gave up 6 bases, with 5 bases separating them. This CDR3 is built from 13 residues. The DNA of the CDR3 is TGTGCCAGCAGCTTAGCGGGTTCCGGGGAGCTGTTTTTT. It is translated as CASSLAGSGELFF.

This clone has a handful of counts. This chain's CDR3 is CASSPGTGPYNEQFF. CDR3 nucleotides: TGTGCCAGCAGCCCCGGGACAGGTCCCTACAATGAGCAGTTCTTC. The chain uses TRBV7-6 and TRBJ2-1; 8 positions match TRBD1. The CDR3 has 15 amino acids. J gave up 2 bases and V 5 bases, and 5 bases lay outside the gene matches. CDR1 and CDR2 (germline): SGHVS, FNYEAQ.

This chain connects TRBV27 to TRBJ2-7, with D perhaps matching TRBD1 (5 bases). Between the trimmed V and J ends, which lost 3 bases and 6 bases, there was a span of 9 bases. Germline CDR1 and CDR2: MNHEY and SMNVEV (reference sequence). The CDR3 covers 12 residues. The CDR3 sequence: CASSLPGAEQYF. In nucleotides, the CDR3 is TGTGCCAGCAGTTTGCCTGGGGCCGAGCAGTACTTC.

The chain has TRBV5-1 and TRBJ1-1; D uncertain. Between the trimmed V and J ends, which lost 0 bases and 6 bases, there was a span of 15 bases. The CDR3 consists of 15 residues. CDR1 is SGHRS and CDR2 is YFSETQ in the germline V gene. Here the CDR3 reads CASSLGAAVAPEAFF. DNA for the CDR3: TGCGCCAGCAGCTTGGGGGCCGCTGTGGCGCCTGAAGCTTTCTTT.

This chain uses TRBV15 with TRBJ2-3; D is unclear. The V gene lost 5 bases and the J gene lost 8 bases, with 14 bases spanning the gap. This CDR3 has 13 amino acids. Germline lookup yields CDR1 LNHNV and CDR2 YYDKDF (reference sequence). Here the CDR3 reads CATSPLHIGTQYF. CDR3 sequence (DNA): TGTGCCACCAGCCCCCTTCATATCGGTACGCAGTATTTT.

The CDR3 loop reads CASSQGLTDTQYF. In nucleotides, the CDR3 is TGCGCCAGCAGCCAAGGGCTCACAGATACGCAGTATTTT. The gene calls are TRBV4-1 and TRBJ2-3; D is ambiguous. This CDR3 has 13 residues. Per germline, CDR1 MGHRA and CDR2 YSYEKL. V dropped 1 base and J dropped 2 bases, with 4 bases sitting between them.

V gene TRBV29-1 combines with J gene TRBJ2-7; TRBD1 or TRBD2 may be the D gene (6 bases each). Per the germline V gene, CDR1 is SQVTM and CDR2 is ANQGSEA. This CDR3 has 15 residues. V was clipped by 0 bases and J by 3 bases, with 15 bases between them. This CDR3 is CSVEDEGGANYEQYF. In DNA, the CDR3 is TGCAGCGTTGAAGATGAGGGGGGCGCGAACTACGAGCAGTACTTC.

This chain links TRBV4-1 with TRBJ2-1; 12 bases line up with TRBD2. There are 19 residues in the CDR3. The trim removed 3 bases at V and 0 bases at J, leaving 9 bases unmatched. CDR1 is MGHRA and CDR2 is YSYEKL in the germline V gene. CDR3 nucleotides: TGCGCCAGCAGCCACGTAGCTAGCGGGGGGGACTACTCCTACAATGAGCAGTTCTTC. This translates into CASSHVASGGDYSYNEQFF.

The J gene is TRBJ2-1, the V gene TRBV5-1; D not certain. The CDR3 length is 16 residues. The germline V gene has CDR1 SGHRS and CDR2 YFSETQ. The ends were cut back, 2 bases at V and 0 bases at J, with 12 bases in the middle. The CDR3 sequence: CASSFSPESSYNEQFF. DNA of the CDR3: TGCGCCAGCAGCTTTTCCCCGGAGAGCTCCTACAATGAGCAGTTCTTC.

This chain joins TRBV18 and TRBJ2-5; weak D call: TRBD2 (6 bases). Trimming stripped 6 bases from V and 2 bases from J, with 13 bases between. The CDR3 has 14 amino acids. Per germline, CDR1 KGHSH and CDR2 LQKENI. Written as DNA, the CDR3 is TGTGCCAGCTCTCACGGGACTCTTCAAGAGACCCAGTACTTC. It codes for CASSHGTLQETQYF.